These 21 T cell receptor beta chains originate from one sample sequenced in a study of T-cell memory formation after mild COVID-19. TCRdb fed the 5' RACE reads into MiXCR, producing one record per CDR3 protein. The table records about 140,000 distinct CDR3 sequences, about 25% of them present only once. Material: PBMCs or a T cell subset sorted from them (not recorded which). These receptors all come from an adult woman who had mild COVID-19 (a few samples of this study predate the infection). Cell type and time point are not known.

This chain joins TRBV24-1 and TRBJ2-1; D is uncertain. The CDR3 has 11 residues. V was shortened by 9 bases and J by 7 bases, with 9 bases between the two germline ends. The V gene's germline CDR1 is KGHDR and CDR2 SFDVKD. CDR3 nucleotides: TGTGCCACCGCTCTGGAAAATGAGCAGTTCTTC. It translates to CATALENEQFF.

This clonotype was counted only a few times. This chain joins TRBV12-3 or TRBV12-4 and TRBJ2-1; the match to TRBD2 covers 10 bases. V dropped 4 bases and J dropped 2; count of bases not matched to a gene: 5. The CDR3 totals 16 residues. The CDR3 nucleotides read TGTGCCAGCAGTTCTAGCGGGGGCCCTACCTACAATGAGCAGTTCTTC. Its protein product is CASSSSGGPTYNEQFF.

This clonotype has more than one count but fewer than ten. The chain couples TRBV4-1 to TRBJ2-7, with TRBD1 identical over 9 bases. The CDR3 contains 18 residues. The germline V gene encodes CDR1 MGHRA and CDR2 YSYEKL. Losses at the gene ends were 1 base for V and 4 bases for J; bases not matched to a gene: 14. The DNA for the CDR3 is TGCGCCAGCAGCCAAGGGTACAGGGGGCTCCTGATTTTTTACGAGCAGTACTTC. Translated: CASSQGYRGLLIFYEQYF.

CDR3 loop: CASSYSAATYEQYF. The CDR3 DNA follows: TGTGCCAGCAGTTACTCGGCGGCTACCTACGAGCAGTACTTC. This chain joins TRBV6-2 or TRBV6-3 and TRBJ2-7, with no clear D. The CDR3 sequence is 14 residues long. Trimming left V 0 bases short and J 2 bases short, with 8 bases between. CDR1 and CDR2 (germline): MNHEY, SVGEGT.

This clonotype occurred a few times. The genes are TRBV24-1 and TRBJ1-5, with D uncertain. Germline assignment: CDR1 KGHDR and CDR2 SFDVKD. The CDR3 length is 14 residues. Trimming left V 5 bases short and J 0 bases short, with 7 bases between. This chain's CDR3 is CATSGWDSNQPQHF. The CDR3 DNA reads TGTGCCACCAGTGGGTGGGATAGCAATCAGCCCCAGCATTTT.

Details on this clonotype: The junction departs from germline at one end; a sequencing error may be responsible. This chain uses TRBV24-1 with TRBJ2-3; 10 bases are a match to TRBD2. The CDR3 has 17 residues. The germline V gene has CDR1 KGHDR and CDR2 SFDVKD. The CDR3 sequence: CSTSDFRTSGATDTQYF. DNA for the CDR3: TGTTCCACCAGTGATTTCCGGACTAGCGGTGCCACAGATACGCAGTATTTT.

The chain links TRBV7-3 to TRBJ2-5; 8 bases align to TRBD2. Germline V gives CDR1 SGHTA, CDR2 FQGTGA. There are 14 residues in the CDR3. V shed 6 bases and J 5 bases; nucleotides not matched to a gene: 8. CDR3 in amino acids: CASSPGGGWETQYF. DNA for the CDR3: TGTGCCAGCAGTCCAGGCGGGGGGTGGGAGACCCAGTACTTC.

The chain uses TRBV12-3 or TRBV12-4 and TRBJ1-2, with 7 bases that match TRBD1. This CDR3 has 13 amino acids. Trimming took 8 bases from V and 5 from J; bases not matched to a gene: 8. The CDR3 here is CASGSGTAYGYTF. The CDR3 region has the DNA TGTGCCAGCGGATCCGGGACAGCTTATGGCTACACCTTC.

This clonotype was counted a few times. This rearrangement joins TRBV20-1 to TRBJ2-7; D is ambiguous. V lost 1 base, J lost 6 bases, and 13 bases lay in between. This CDR3 is built from 13 residues. Per germline, CDR1 DFQATT and CDR2 SNEGSKA (reference sequence). This CDR3 is CSARAQLQVEQYF. The CDR3 DNA is TGCAGTGCTAGAGCCCAGCTTCAGGTCGAGCAGTACTTC.

In this sample, this clonotype turned up a few times. J is TRBJ1-2 and V is TRBV20-1; D is possibly TRBD1 (5 bases). The CDR3 is made up of 15 amino acids. The germline V and J ends were trimmed by 0 bases and 3 bases, with 14 bases remaining between them. Germline values: CDR1 DFQATT, CDR2 SNEGSKA (reference sequence). CDR3 residues: CSAREGQAIYYGYTF. The CDR3 DNA sequence: TGCAGTGCTAGAGAGGGGCAGGCGATCTACTATGGCTACACCTTC.

In its sample, this clonotype was seen once. The chain uses TRBV7-9 and TRBJ2-7; D is ambiguous. The CDR3 totals 13 residues. Germline assignment: CDR1 SEHNR and CDR2 FQNEAQ (reference sequence). Trimming took off 5 bases at V and 5 bases at J, with 13 bases between the two ends. The DNA for the CDR3 is TGTGCCAGCAGCGCTCACCCGCTGGACGAGCAGTACTTC. Amino acid sequence: CASSAHPLDEQYF. Using reference TRBV7-9 and TRBJ2-7 for the parts outside the CDR3, the full variable domain is DTGVSQNPRHKITKRGQNVTFRCDPISEHNRLYWYRQTLGQGPEFLTYFQNEAQLEKSRLLSDRFSAERPKGSFSTLEIQRTEQGDSAMYLCASSAHPLDEQYFGPGTRLTVT.

This clonotype was found a few times. The chain employs TRBV29-1 and TRBJ2-1, with D uncertain. Germline V gives CDR1 SQVTM, CDR2 ANQGSEA. The CDR3 sequence is 16 residues long. Trimming removed 0 bases from V and 0 bases from J, with 12 bases in between. This CDR3 reads CSVEEPGYSSYNEQFF. CDR3 sequence (DNA): TGCAGCGTTGAAGAGCCGGGTTACAGCTCCTACAATGAGCAGTTCTTC.

This clonotype showed up just a few times. The chain uses TRBV2 and TRBJ2-1, with 11 bases lining up with TRBD2. The germline CDR1 and CDR2 sequences are SNHLY and FYNNEI. The ends lost 7 bases at V and 15 bases at J; junction bases unmatched: 17. The CDR3 is made up of 15 amino acids. The CDR3 region has the DNA TGTGCCAGCATGACGACGGGACTAGCGGACGCATTTCTGTTCTTC. Its translation is CASMTTGLADAFLFF.

The genes are TRBV7-6 and TRBJ1-2; TRBD1 matches at 7 bases. Trimming cost V 6 bases and J 4 bases; bases outside gene matches: 5. Germline assignment: CDR1 SGHVS and CDR2 FNYEAQ. This CDR3 comprises 13 residues. CDR3 region: CASSLQGTYGYTF. CDR3 nucleotides: TGTGCCAGCAGTTTACAGGGGACCTATGGCTACACCTTC. The entire variable domain, with the rest obtained from reference TRBV7-6 and TRBJ1-2, is as follows: GAGVSQSPRYKVTKRGQDVALRCDPISGHVSLYWYRQALGQGPEFLTYFNYEAQQDKSGLPNDRFSAERPEGSISTLTIQRTEQRDSAMYRCASSLQGTYGYTFGSGTRLTVV.

The gene calls are TRBV12-3 or TRBV12-4 and TRBJ2-2; TRBD1 agrees at 7 bases. This CDR3 region has 15 residues. The ends lost 7 bases at V and 4 bases at J; junction bases unmatched: 9. As DNA, the CDR3 is TGTGCCAGCAATCGGGGACAGCTCTCCACCGGGGAGCTGTTTTTT. Translation gives CASNRGQLSTGELFF.

This clonotype was counted between two and nine times. The chain links TRBV14 to TRBJ1-1, with TRBD1 matching over 8 bases. This CDR3 has 13 residues. Losses at the gene ends were 2 bases for V and 8 bases for J; bases not matched to a gene: 4. In germline, CDR1 is SGHDN, CDR2 FVKESK. The CDR3 sequence: CASSQWTGKEAFF. In DNA form, the CDR3 reads TGTGCCAGCAGCCAATGGACAGGGAAAGAAGCTTTCTTT.

The chain is built from TRBV7-9 and TRBJ1-2; 7 bases are shared with TRBD1. This CDR3 is built from 14 residues. CDR1 is SEHNR, CDR2 FQNEAQ, per germline (reference sequence). Trimming removed 5 bases from V and 3 bases from J; junction bases left unmatched: 6. The CDR3 protein is CASSQGDSYYGYTF. CDR3 DNA: TGTGCCAGCAGCCAAGGGGACAGCTACTATGGCTACACCTTC. Looking up the rest from reference TRBV7-9 and TRBJ1-2 gives the full variable domain: DTGVSQNPRHKITKRGQNVTFRCDPISEHNRLYWYRQTLGQGPEFLTYFQNEAQLEKSRLLSDRFSAERPKGSFSTLEIQRTEQGDSAMYLCASSQGDSYYGYTFGSGTRLTVV.

V is TRBV6-5 and J is TRBJ1-1, with unresolved D. V lost 8 bases, J lost 2 bases, and 15 bases lay in between. The CDR3 is 14 residues long. The germline gives CDR1 MNHEY, CDR2 SVGAGI. The CDR3 spells CASSPWQANTEAFF. CDR3 DNA: TGTGCCAGCTCCCCGTGGCAGGCAAACACTGAAGCTTTCTTT.

The CDR3 region has the DNA TGTGCCAGCAGCTTGGACGGGAACCCCAACACTGAAGCTTTCTTT. It encodes CASSLDGNPNTEAFF. This rearrangement joins TRBV5-5 to TRBJ1-1; D uncertain. CDR1 and CDR2 (germline): SGHKS, YYEKEE (reference sequence). The CDR3 sequence is 15 residues long. V was shortened by 0 bases and J by 2 bases, with 11 bases between the two germline ends.

This chain connects TRBV5-5 to TRBJ2-5; D is unresolved. Germline lookup yields CDR1 SGHKS and CDR2 YYEKEE (reference sequence). V lost 4 bases to trimming and J lost 2 bases, with 9 bases between them. The CDR3 length is 13 residues. The CDR3, as DNA: TGTGCCAGCAGCCTCCGGTGGCAAGAGACCCAGTACTTC. This sequence encodes CASSLRWQETQYF.

V usage is TRBV24-1 and J usage is TRBJ2-1, with 12 bases matching TRBD1. From germline, CDR1 is KGHDR and CDR2 SFDVKD. The J segment lost 8 bases and the V segment lost 9 bases, leaving 10 bases of the junction unmatched. This CDR3 is built from 15 residues. CDR3: CATAISGQGADEQFF. Here the CDR3 DNA reads TGTGCCACCGCAATATCGGGACAGGGGGCTGATGAGCAGTTCTTC.